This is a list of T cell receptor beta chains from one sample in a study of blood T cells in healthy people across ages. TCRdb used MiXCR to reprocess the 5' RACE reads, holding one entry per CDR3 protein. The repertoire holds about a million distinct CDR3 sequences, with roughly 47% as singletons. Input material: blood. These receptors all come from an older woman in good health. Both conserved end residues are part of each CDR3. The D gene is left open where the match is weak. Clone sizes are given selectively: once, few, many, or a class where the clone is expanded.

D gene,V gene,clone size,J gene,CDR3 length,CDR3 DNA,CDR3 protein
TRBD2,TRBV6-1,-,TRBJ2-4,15,TGTGCCAGCCTTGCGAAACTAGCGGGAGGGAACATTCAGTACTTC,CASLAKLAGGNIQYF
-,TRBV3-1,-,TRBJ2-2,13,TGTGCCAGCAGCCAAGTAGAAACCGGGGAGCTGTTTTTT,CASSQVETGELFF
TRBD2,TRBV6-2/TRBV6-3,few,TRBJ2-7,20,TGTGCCAGCAGTCACACCGGGGGGGCTAGCGGATCGACCAGGCCCTACGAGCAGTACTTC,CASSHTGGASGSTRPYEQYF
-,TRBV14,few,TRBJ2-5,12,TGTGCCAGCAGCCAACTGGGGGAGACCCAGTACTTC,CASSQLGETQYF
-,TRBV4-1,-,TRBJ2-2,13,TGCGCCACCAAGGGACCGCACACCGGGGAGCTGTTTTTT,CATKGPHTGELFF
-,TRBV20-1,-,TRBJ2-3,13,TGCAGTGTTGCTCGGGCTGTCACAGATACGCAGTATTTT,CSVARAVTDTQYF
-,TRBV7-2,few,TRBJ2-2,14,TGTGCCAGCAGCGCCATACTGAACACCGGGGAGCTGTTTTTT,CASSAILNTGELFF
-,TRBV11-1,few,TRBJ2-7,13,TGTGCCAGCAGCTTTAAACAGGGCTACGAGCAGTACTTC,CASSFKQGYEQYF
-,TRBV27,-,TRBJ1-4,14,TGTGCCAGCAGCTCCGTCATCCGGAATGAAAAACTGTTTTTT,CASSSVIRNEKLFF
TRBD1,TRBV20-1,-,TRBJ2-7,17,TGCAGTGCTGGTAGAGACGCTTTTGGGACAGGGCAGTACGAGCAGTACTTC,CSAGRDAFGTGQYEQYF
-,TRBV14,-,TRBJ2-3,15,TGTGCCAACAGCCTGTTCGGGGTTGTGGCAGATACGCAGTATTTT,CANSLFGVVADTQYF
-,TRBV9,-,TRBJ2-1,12,TGTGCCAGCAGCGCAACTGGCAAGGAGCAGTTCTTC,CASSATGKEQFF
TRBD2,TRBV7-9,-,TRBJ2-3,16,TGTGCCAGCAGCTTATCGGTCGCAACTAGCGGTGATACGCAGTATTTT,CASSLSVATSGDTQYF
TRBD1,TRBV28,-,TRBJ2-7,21,TGTGCCAGCAGTTCGACGTTTGGGGACAGGGGCGCACTAAACGATCCCTACGAGCAGTACTTC,CASSSTFGDRGALNDPYEQYF
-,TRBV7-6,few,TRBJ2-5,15,TGTGCCAGCAGCTTAAACCGAGGGACCCAAGAGACCCAGTACTTC,CASSLNRGTQETQYF
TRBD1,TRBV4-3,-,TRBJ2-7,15,TGCGCCAGCAGCCAAGAGCAGGGGGCTAACTACGAGCAGTACTTC,CASSQEQGANYEQYF
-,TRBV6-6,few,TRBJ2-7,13,TGTGCCAGCAGTTCCCGGGACTTCAACGAGCAGTACTTC,CASSSRDFNEQYF
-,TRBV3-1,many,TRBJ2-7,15,TGTGCCAGCAGCCAATCGGGCGGGGACCCCTACGAGCAGTACTTC,CASSQSGGDPYEQYF
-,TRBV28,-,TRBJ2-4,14,TGTGCCAGCAGTTTAATAGGGGGAGGGAACATTCAGTACTTC,CASSLIGGGNIQYF
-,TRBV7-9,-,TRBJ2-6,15,TGTGCCAGCACCGCTTATACTTCTGGGGCCAACGTCCTGACTTTC,CASTAYTSGANVLTF
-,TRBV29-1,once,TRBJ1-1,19,TGCAGCGTTGTAGGGAGGACGTCAGGGAGTAGGTTAAGGTCCACTGAAGCTTTCTTT,CSVVGRTSGSRLRSTEAFF
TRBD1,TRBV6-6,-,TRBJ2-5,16,TGTGCCAGCACCCCTCCAGGGGGCTTTCTCCAAGAGACCCGGTACTTC,CASTPPGGFLQETRYF
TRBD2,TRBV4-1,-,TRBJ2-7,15,TGCGCCAGCAGCCAACAGACTAGCGACACCTACGAGCAGTACTTC,CASSQQTSDTYEQYF
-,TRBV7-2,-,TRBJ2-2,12,TGTGCCAGCAGCCTAGTTATCGGGGAGCTGTTTTTT,CASSLVIGELFF
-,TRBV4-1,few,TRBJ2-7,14,TGCGCCAGCAGCCATAGTTTGCGGACCTACGAGCAGTACTTC,CASSHSLRTYEQYF
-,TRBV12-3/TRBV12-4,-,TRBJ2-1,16,TGTGCCAGCAGTTTAAGTCGGTGGGCCTCCGGCAATGAGCAGTTCTTC,CASSLSRWASGNEQFF
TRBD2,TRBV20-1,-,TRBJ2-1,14,TGCAGTGCTAGACGACTAGCCGGCTACAATGAGCAGTTCTTC,CSARRLAGYNEQFF
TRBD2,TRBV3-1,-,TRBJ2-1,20,TGTGCCAGCAGCCAAGAGTGCGAGTGGAGCGGGAAATGTGTCTACAATGAGCAGTTCTTC,CASSQECEWSGKCVYNEQFF
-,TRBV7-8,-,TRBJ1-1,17,TGTGCCAGCAGCTTAGTGGGTTGGGTAGGGAACTCTTCGGAAGCTTTCTTT,CASSLVGWVGNSSEAFF